This T cell receptor beta chain was identified during a study of OX40 agonist ivuxolimab in advanced cancers. Study background: Ivuxolimab was delivered to patients intravenously every 2 weeks at doses spanning 0.01 to 10 mg/kg. Among those enrolled, mean age was roughly 55 years (range roughly 23 to 90) and 82.7% were male. A history of anti-PD-1, anti-PD-L1 or anti-CTLA-4 therapy was acceptable, and 40% had some.

Repertoires were generated with immunoSEQ multiplex PCR, while TCRdb's copy carries only in-frame clones and drops some. Altogether roughly 16,000 clones are present, about 81% being singletons, with the ten largest covering 41%. Trimming cost V 2 bases and J 1 base; bases outside gene matches: 6. CDR3 length: 19 amino acids. Germline V CDR1 and CDR2: MNHEY, SMNVEV (reference sequence). This receptor was obtained from an adult with an advanced solid tumor such as melanoma, head and neck, liver or kidney cancer. The sample was CD4+ or CD8+ T cells sorted from blood, taken in a trial of the OX40 agonist ivuxolimab. The chain carries TRBV27 and TRBJ2-1; 15 bases match TRBD2. The CDR3 DNA follows: TGTGCCAGCAGTTTAGATGGGACTAGCGGGGGGCTTTCCTACAATGAGCAGTTCTTC. It encodes CASSLDGTSGGLSYNEQFF.